These 27 T cell receptor beta chains came from one sample sequenced in a study of blood T cell repertoires in COVID-19 (dated by TCRdb to 2018 to 2020). To prepare the library, the immunoSEQ multiplex PCR assay was applied. TCRdb retrieved this table from immuneACCESS and kept in-frame rearrangements only. Not all clones are present; in checked studies, unresolved V genes account for under half, and no reason is known for the remainder. The sample yields 150,000 or so clones; roughly 78% were counted once. The top ten clones comprise approximately 14% of the sample. Specimen: peripheral blood. These receptors all stem from a human donor with acute or convalescent COVID-19. The donor label of this sample is uncertain.

This clone was seen a handful of times. The genes are TRBV4-2 and TRBJ1-2, with 8 bases lining up with TRBD1. The CDR3 extends over 15 amino acids. J gave up 5 bases and V 2 bases, and 7 bases lay outside the gene matches. Germline lookup yields CDR1 LGHNA and CDR2 YNFKEQ. CDR3 nucleotides: TGTGCCAGCAGCCAATCTACCGGGACAGGATATGGCTACACCTTC. Protein sequence: CASSQSTGTGYGYTF.

The chain recombines TRBV5-1 with TRBJ2-1; weak D call: TRBD1 (5 bases). Germline values: CDR1 SGHRS, CDR2 YFSETQ. This CDR3 has 13 amino acids. The V gene lost 4 bases and the J gene lost 13 bases, with 18 bases spanning the gap. The CDR3 spells CASSGESDNPQFF. CDR3 sequence (DNA): TGCGCCAGCAGCGGCGAATCGGACAACCCACAGTTCTTC. Supplemented by reference TRBV5-1 and TRBJ2-1, the full variable domain reads KAGVTQTPRYLIKTRGQQVTLSCSPISGHRSVSWYQQTPGQGLQFLFEYFSETQRNKGNFPGRFSGRQFSNSRSEMNVSTLELGDSALYLCASSGESDNPQFFGPGTRLTVL.

V is TRBV6-2 or TRBV6-3 and J is TRBJ1-5, with 8 bases lining up with TRBD1. Per germline, CDR1 MNHEY and CDR2 SVGEGT. Trimming took 1 base from V and 6 from J; bases not matched to a gene: 17. This CDR3 is built from 19 residues. The CDR3 DNA reads as TGTGCCAGCAGTTACTTCTCGGGGACAGGTCTCGGGCGGGGTCAGCCCCAGCATTTT. This encodes CASSYFSGTGLGRGQPQHF.

This chain joins TRBV5-1 and TRBJ2-2, with D maybe TRBD1 (6 bases). The CDR3 is 17 residues long. V was clipped by 0 bases and J by 5 bases, with 17 bases between them. Germline assignment: CDR1 SGHRS and CDR2 YFSETQ. The CDR3 DNA follows: TGCGCCAGCAGCTTGGATGGCGCCCGAGGGGGTACCGGGGAGCTGTTTTTT. Translating it yields CASSLDGARGGTGELFF.

The chain carries TRBV4-2 and TRBJ1-4; D may be TRBD1 (6 bases). Germline CDR1 reads LGHNA; CDR2 reads YNFKEQ. Trimming shortened V by 1 base and J by 8 bases, and 14 bases separated the two germline ends. CDR3 length: 15 amino acids. CDR3 loop: CASSQADSFGEKLFF. CDR3 sequence (DNA): TGTGCCAGCAGCCAAGCGGACAGTTTTGGCGAAAAACTGTTTTTT.

The CDR3 spells CASSTTGPEKLFF. For the CDR3, the DNA is TGCGCCAGCAGCACTACAGGGCCTGAAAAACTGTTTTTT. The gene calls are TRBV5-1 and TRBJ1-4, with D maybe TRBD1 (6 bases). Germline V gene lookup returns CDR1 SGHRS and CDR2 YFSETQ. V was trimmed by 4 bases and J by 7 bases, leaving 11 bases between them. CDR3 length: 13 amino acids.

The chain uses TRBV15 and TRBJ2-5, with D perhaps matching TRBD1 (6 bases). Germline CDR1 and CDR2: LNHNV and YYDKDF (reference sequence). Trimming shortened V by 4 bases and J by 5 bases, and 17 bases separated the two germline ends. This CDR3 spans 15 amino acids. The CDR3 protein is CATSKPWGQRETQYF. DNA for the CDR3: TGTGCCACCAGCAAGCCTTGGGGGCAGCGGGAGACCCAGTACTTC.

V gene TRBV19 combines with J gene TRBJ1-4; 8 bases map to TRBD1. The length of the CDR3 is 15 residues. Trimming took 0 bases from V and 7 from J; bases not matched to a gene: 4. CDR1 is LNHDA, CDR2 SQIVND, per germline (reference sequence). The CDR3 DNA reads TGTGCCAGTAGTATAGATCGGACAGGGCTTGAAAAACTGTTTTTT. It translates to CASSIDRTGLEKLFF. The complete variable domain, with remaining parts taken from reference TRBV19 and TRBJ1-4, reads DGGITQSPKYLFRKEGQNVTLSCEQNLNHDAMYWYRQDPGQGLRLIYYSQIVNDFQKGDIAEGYSVSREKKESFPLTVTSAQKNPTAFYLCASSIDRTGLEKLFFGSGTQLSVL.

The chain recombines TRBV29-1 with TRBJ2-1; 9 bases line up with TRBD1. The germline V gene has CDR1 SQVTM and CDR2 ANQGSEA. The CDR3 is 13 residues long. V trimming: 6 bases; J trimming: 1 base; junction bases outside the gene matches: 1. The CDR3 region has the DNA TGCAGCGTAGACAGGGGGTCCTACAATGAGCAGTTCTTC. It is translated as CSVDRGSYNEQFF.

To note about this clone: Compared with germline, one end of the junction differs, possibly owing to a read error. At the DNA level, this CDR3 is encoded by other sequences in the same sample as well. The chain joins TRBV19 to TRBJ2-6, with D possibly matching TRBD1 (6 bases). This CDR3 is 17 amino acids long. Germline V lookup: CDR1 LNHDA, CDR2 SQIVND (reference sequence). Here the CDR3 DNA reads TGTGCCAGTAAGTCGACAGGCCTCTTCTCTGGGGCCAATGTCCTGACTTTC. Its translation is CASKSTGLFSGANVLTF.

The V call is TRBV5-1, the J call TRBJ2-7; 9 bases match TRBD1. The junction had 6 bases not matched to a gene; V was cut back by 9 bases and J by 5 bases. Germline CDR1 reads SGHRS; CDR2 reads YFSETQ. The CDR3 has 12 amino acids. The DNA of the CDR3 is TGCGCCACCGGGACAGGGAACCACGAGCAGTACTTC. Its translation is CATGTGNHEQYF.

This chain uses TRBV11-2 with TRBJ2-7; no definite D call. Germline lookup yields CDR1 SGHAT and CDR2 FQNNGV. Trimming cost V 5 bases and J 3 bases, with 11 bases left between them. The CDR3 spans 13 residues. The CDR3, as DNA: TGTGCCAGCAGCCCCTTTAGAGACTACGAGCAGTACTTC. It specifies CASSPFRDYEQYF. Full variable domain (missing parts from reference TRBV11-2 and TRBJ2-7): EAGVAQSPRYKIIEKRQSVAFWCNPISGHATLYWYQQILGQGPKLLIQFQNNGVVDDSQLPKDRFSAERLKGVDSTLKIQPAKLEDSAVYLCASSPFRDYEQYFGPGTRLTVT.

The rearrangement uses TRBV3-1 (or the pseudogene TRBV3-2) and TRBJ1-5; D might be TRBD1 (6 bases). The V end was cut by 0 bases, the J end by 7 bases, with 13 bases between. Germline V gene lookup returns CDR1 LGHDT and CDR2 YNNKEL (reference sequence). The CDR3 is 15 amino acids. The CDR3 DNA reads TGTGCCAGCAGCCAAGATCGGACAGCCAAACAGCCCCAGCATTTT. Translated, it gives CASSQDRTAKQPQHF.

The V and J genes are TRBV10-3 and TRBJ2-1; 7 nucleotides line up with TRBD2. This CDR3 is built from 13 residues. V gave up 3 bases and J gave up 9 bases; unmatched junction bases: 5. Germline assignment: CDR1 ENHRY and CDR2 SYGVKD. The CDR3 region is CAISDGTTREQFF. CDR3 bases: TGTGCCATCAGTGATGGGACTACGCGTGAGCAGTTCTTC.

The V and J genes are TRBV6-6 and TRBJ2-7, with 7 bases aligning to TRBD2. Germline CDR1 reads MNHNY; CDR2 reads SVGAGI (reference sequence). The CDR3 runs 14 residues. Trimming removed 2 bases from V and 5 bases from J; junction bases left unmatched: 6. DNA for the CDR3: TGTGCCAGCAGTTACGGAGCGGGGTTGGACGAGCAGTACTTC. This encodes CASSYGAGLDEQYF.

The chain has TRBV5-1 and TRBJ1-1, with 7 bases fitting TRBD1. The CDR3 is 15 amino acids. Germline assignment: CDR1 SGHRS and CDR2 YFSETQ. Trimming cost V 4 bases and J 3 bases; bases outside gene matches: 9. The CDR3 region is CASSPGDRMDTEAFF. The CDR3 region has the DNA TGCGCCAGCAGCCCGGGGGACAGAATGGACACTGAAGCTTTCTTT.

J is TRBJ1-2 and V is TRBV7-2; weak D call: TRBD1 (6 bases). Germline V CDR1 and CDR2: SGHTA, FQGNSA. V was trimmed by 6 bases and J by 4 bases, leaving 15 bases between them. The CDR3 runs to 14 residues. The CDR3 spells CASRTAGELYGYTF. As DNA, the CDR3 is TGTGCCAGCAGGACCGCAGGGGAACTCTATGGCTACACCTTC.

V usage is TRBV6-5 and J usage is TRBJ2-5; D gene ambiguous. The CDR3 is made up of 14 amino acids. The V end was cut by 7 bases, the J end by 4 bases, with 16 bases between. Germline lookup yields CDR1 MNHEY and CDR2 SVGAGI. CDR3 DNA sequence: TGTGCCAGCACTCCGACTCCTTTGAGAGAGACCCAGTACTTC. Translation: CASTPTPLRETQYF.

This chain uses TRBV11-3 with TRBJ1-1; TRBD1 might be the D (5 bases). Germline lookup yields CDR1 SGHNT and CDR2 YENEEA. The length of the CDR3 is 15 residues. V was shortened by 0 bases and J by 3 bases, with 11 bases between the two germline ends. This CDR3 is CASSLDGGSDTEAFF. In DNA, the CDR3 is TGTGCCAGCAGCTTAGATGGGGGGTCGGACACTGAAGCTTTCTTT.

The rearrangement uses TRBV6-4 and TRBJ1-1; D unclear. V shed 5 bases and J shed 5 bases, with 12 bases lying between them. Germline loops: CDR1 MRHNA, CDR2 SNTAGT. The CDR3 length is 13 residues. CDR3: CASSPEGVTEAFF. The CDR3 DNA sequence: TGTGCCAGCAGTCCCGAGGGAGTGACTGAAGCTTTCTTT.

The gene calls are TRBV11-2 and TRBJ1-6; D remains ambiguous. Germline assignment: CDR1 SGHAT and CDR2 FQNNGV. The CDR3 has 14 amino acids. Trimming stripped 0 bases from V and 9 bases from J, with 9 bases between. CDR3 bases: TGTGCCAGCAGCTTAGAGAGAGGTGGTTCACCCCTCCACTTT. Protein: CASSLERGGSPLHF. Supplemented by reference TRBV11-2 and TRBJ1-6, the full variable domain reads EAGVAQSPRYKIIEKRQSVAFWCNPISGHATLYWYQQILGQGPKLLIQFQNNGVVDDSQLPKDRFSAERLKGVDSTLKIQPAKLEDSAVYLCASSLERGGSPLHFGNGTRLTVT.

The gene calls are TRBV4-2 and TRBJ1-4; no definite D call. The CDR3 length is 16 residues. V lost 1 base, J lost 8 bases, and 17 bases lay in between. CDR1 is LGHNA, CDR2 YNFKEQ, per germline. CDR3 DNA: TGTGCCAGCAGCCAAGCCGGCGGGGAAGCGGGAGAAAAACTGTTTTTT. Its translation: CASSQAGGEAGEKLFF.

There are a few counts of this clone. The V gene is TRBV7-9, the J gene TRBJ2-7; the D is unclear. The germline V gene has CDR1 SEHNR and CDR2 FQNEAQ (reference sequence). The CDR3 contains 14 residues. V shed 0 bases and J shed 2 bases, with 8 bases lying between them. The CDR3 region is CASSLAKATYEQYF. In DNA form, the CDR3 reads TGTGCCAGCAGCTTAGCGAAAGCTACCTACGAGCAGTACTTC.

This clone came up a few times. V gene TRBV5-1 combines with J gene TRBJ2-2, with 9 bases identical to TRBD1. Germline-derived CDR1 and CDR2 are SGHRS and YFSETQ. The CDR3 extends over 14 amino acids. The V segment lost 4 bases and the J segment 5 bases; nucleotides outside the gene matches: 3. CDR3 sequence reads: CASSVQGATGELFF. DNA of the CDR3: TGCGCCAGCAGCGTACAGGGGGCGACCGGGGAGCTGTTTTTT. The full variable domain, with the rest looked up from reference TRBV5-1 and TRBJ2-2, is KAGVTQTPRYLIKTRGQQVTLSCSPISGHRSVSWYQQTPGQGLQFLFEYFSETQRNKGNFPGRFSGRQFSNSRSEMNVSTLELGDSALYLCASSVQGATGELFFGEGSRLTVL.

The gene calls are TRBV12-5 and TRBJ1-5, with D possibly being TRBD1 (6 bases). Germline CDR1 LGHNT, CDR2 FRNRAP. V gave up 5 bases and J gave up 0 bases, with 11 bases separating them. This CDR3 has 15 residues. CDR3 nucleotide sequence: TGTGCTAGTGGTCCGCCACAGGGTAGCAATCAGCCCCAGCATTTT. Amino acid sequence: CASGPPQGSNQPQHF.

The chain uses TRBV3-1 (or the pseudogene TRBV3-2) and TRBJ2-2; 7 nucleotides align to TRBD1. This CDR3 contains 15 residues. V shed 4 bases, J shed 2 bases, and the junction held 4 bases outside the gene matches. CDR1 and CDR2 from the germline V gene are LGHDT and YNNKEL (reference sequence). The CDR3 sequence is CASSRGTENTGELFF. As DNA, the CDR3 is TGTGCCAGCAGCCGTGGGACAGAAAACACCGGGGAGCTGTTTTTT.

This clone has only one observation. The chain links TRBV11-2 to TRBJ1-1; possible D gene TRBD1, 6 bases. The length of the CDR3 is 15 residues. Deletions cut 4 bases from V and 2 bases from J, with 14 bases between. From germline, CDR1 is SGHAT and CDR2 FQNNGV. CDR3: CASSSPRGLNTEAFF. CDR3 nucleotides: TGTGCCAGCAGCTCACCCAGGGGCCTCAACACTGAAGCTTTCTTT.